This T cell receptor (beta chain) was observed in a study of identical twins. With respect to this clonotype: Antigen unknown.

TCRdb fed the 5' RACE reads into MiXCR, producing one record per CDR3 protein. The sample has around 450,000 distinct CDR3 sequences, 14% seen once. Broader study findings: Within twin pairs, the out-of-frame alpha sequences they shared showed excess low generation probability.

The data also belong to a second study, concerning yellow fever vaccine responses in identical twins.

This clonotype was obtained from a woman younger than 35 in good health. Sequencing was done on a sample of CD4+ T cells sorted from blood.

CDR3 sequence: CASSLEDTVNEQFF. The CDR3 DNA is TGTGCCAGCAGTTTAGAGGACACAGTAAATGAGCAGTTCTTC. The chain employs TRBV28 and TRBJ2-1, with a tentative D call TRBD1 (5 bases). The CDR3 length is 14 residues. V was cut by 2 bases and J by 7 bases, with 12 bases left in between. Germline loops: CDR1 MDHEN, CDR2 SYDVKM. The whole variable domain, filled in from reference TRBV28 and TRBJ2-1, reads DVKVTQSSRYLVKRTGEKVFLECVQDMDHENMFWYRQDPGLGLRLIYFSYDVKMKEKGDIPEGYSVSREKKERFSLILESASTNQTSMYLCASSLEDTVNEQFFGPGTRLTVL.